This TCR beta chain came from a study of blood T cells in healthy people across ages. This CDR3 is 17 amino acids long. V gave up 3 bases and J gave up 4 bases; unmatched junction bases: 7. Germline values: CDR1 KGHDR, CDR2 SFDVKD. Details on this clonotype: What it binds is not known.

Combining a sample-barcoded 5' primer with a J-beta primer mix, a second PCR ran for roughly 6 to 12 cycles. Researchers report that a template-switch adaptor with 12 random nucleotides tagged each cDNA molecule. MiXCR, applied by TCRdb to the 5' RACE reads, yields one record per CDR3 protein. Of about a million distinct CDR3 sequences in the sample, about 53% are singletons; the top ten hold 20% to 25%. Study outcomes and limitations: From one million sequenced T cells, diversity estimates were lower bounds. Both higher diversity and more naive CD4+ cells marked long-lived donors when set against aged donors.

The sequence was collected from a woman aged 60-75 years in good health. The sample taken for sequencing was blood. The V call is TRBV24-1, the J call TRBJ2-1; TRBD2 aligns across 11 bases. CDR3 bases: TGTGCCACCAGTGATCCAGGGACTAGCGGCGCATACAATGAGCAGTTCTTC. This translates into CATSDPGTSGAYNEQFF.